The 21 T cell receptor beta chains below were found in one sample sequenced in a study of identical twins. MiXCR was run by TCRdb on the 5' RACE reads, yielding one entry per CDR3 protein. This table holds 600,000 to 800,000 distinct CDR3 sequences, approximately 21% found once. These same data were also listed under a study on T cells expressing NK-cell markers.

What was sequenced was PBMCs. These receptors came from a woman under 30 in good health.

V is TRBV29-1 and J is TRBJ2-5; 9 positions agree with TRBD2. Trimming at V came to 3 bases and at J to 4 bases, leaving 6 bases not matched to a gene. This CDR3 contains 14 residues. CDR1 is SQVTM, CDR2 ANQGSEA, per germline. The CDR3 nucleotides are TGCAGCGTTGATCGAGCTAGCGGGACAGAGACCCAGTACTTC. As protein: CSVDRASGTETQYF. Using reference TRBV29-1 and TRBJ2-5 for the parts outside the CDR3, the full variable domain is SAVISQKPSRDICQRGTSLTIQCQVDSQVTMMFWYRQQPGQSLTLIATANQGSEATYESGFVIDKFPISRPNLTFSTLTVSNMSPEDSSIYLCSVDRASGTETQYFGPGTRLLVL.

This clonotype occurred a few times. The rearrangement uses TRBV20-1 and TRBJ1-2; weak D call: TRBD1 (5 bases). The germline CDR1 and CDR2 sequences are DFQATT and SNEGSKA (reference sequence). V gave up 5 bases and J gave up 7 bases, with 11 bases separating them. The CDR3 sequence is 11 residues long. The CDR3 spells CSAGQGSGYTF. The CDR3 bases are TGCAGTGCTGGGCAGGGCTCTGGCTACACCTTC.

The chain uses TRBV12-3 or TRBV12-4 and TRBJ2-2; possibly TRBD2 for D (6 bases). Deletions cut 0 bases from V and 6 bases from J, with 11 bases between. There are 15 residues in the CDR3. CDR3 DNA: TGTGCCAGCAGTTTAGCGGGAACGGGGGCCGGGGAGCTGTTTTTT. Protein sequence: CASSLAGTGAGELFF.

This clonotype was picked up a small number of times. This chain connects TRBV6-1 to TRBJ1-1; D gene ambiguous. The CDR3 has 16 residues. Germline assignment: CDR1 MNHNS and CDR2 SASEGT. Trimming shortened V by 5 bases and J by 5 bases, and 21 bases separated the two germline ends. CDR3 residues: CASSTARPTHYTEAFF. The CDR3 nucleotides are TGTGCCAGCAGTACCGCGCGGCCTACCCACTATACTGAAGCTTTCTTT.

This clonotype was picked up many times. The chain combines TRBV12-3 or TRBV12-4 with TRBJ2-7, with D tentatively TRBD1 (6 bases). This CDR3 comprises 18 residues. V was cut by 3 bases and J by 7 bases, with 28 bases left in between. CDR3 DNA sequence: TGTGCCAGCAGTTTCCGCAACAGAGACACCTACAGGGTGCGGGAGCAGTACTTC. This codes for CASSFRNRDTYRVREQYF.

The V call is TRBV2, the J call TRBJ2-1; D unclear. V was shortened by 3 bases and J by 15 bases, with 9 bases between the two germline ends. Germline lookup yields CDR1 SNHLY and CDR2 FYNNEI. There are 10 residues in the CDR3. CDR3 nucleotides: TGTGCCAGCAGTGATCCGCTACTGTTCTTC. Protein sequence: CASSDPLLFF.

Only a few counts were recorded for this clonotype. The rearrangement uses TRBV12-3 or TRBV12-4 and TRBJ1-5; 9 bases align to TRBD1. The CDR3 is 16 residues long. V shed 5 bases and J 8 bases; nucleotides not matched to a gene: 13. The CDR3 nucleotides read TGTGCCAGCAGTACTTATTGGACAGGGGATGGGAAGCCCCAGCATTTT. It is translated as CASSTYWTGDGKPQHF.

This clonotype turned up a few times. V and J are TRBV5-1 and TRBJ2-1, with TRBD2 matching over 11 bases. The trim removed 0 bases at V and 10 bases at J, leaving 15 bases unmatched. The CDR3 has 18 residues. Per the germline V gene, CDR1 is SGHRS and CDR2 is YFSETQ. CDR3 loop: CASSLVGPGTSGREEQFF. The DNA of the CDR3 is TGCGCCAGCAGCTTGGTGGGGCCGGGGACTAGCGGCCGGGAGGAGCAGTTCTTC.

This sequence joins TRBV3-1 and TRBJ1-2; D uncertain. V was cut by 1 base and J by 4 bases, with 13 bases left in between. The germline V gene encodes CDR1 LGHDT and CDR2 YNNKEL (reference sequence). The CDR3 loop spans 15 amino acids. CDR3 nucleotide sequence: TGTGCCAGCAGCCAAGTTGACGGCAGCACCTATGGCTACACCTTC. Encoded protein: CASSQVDGSTYGYTF.

This clonotype came up once. The CDR3 bases are TGTGCCAGCAGCTCGACTAGCGGGTCGAATGAGCAGTTCTTC. Its protein product is CASSSTSGSNEQFF. The V and J genes are TRBV13 and TRBJ2-1; TRBD2 matches 10 bases. Unmatched junction bases numbered 4, after V lost 4 bases and J lost 7 bases. The CDR3 loop spans 14 amino acids. Germline lookup yields CDR1 PRHDT and CDR2 FYEKMQ (reference sequence).

This clonotype was seen a handful of times. The V call is TRBV12-5, the J call TRBJ1-5; D is undetermined. The CDR3 loop spans 13 amino acids. V was cut by 2 bases and J by 4 bases, with 6 bases left in between. Per the germline V gene, CDR1 is LGHNT and CDR2 is FRNRAP. For the CDR3, the DNA is TGTGCTAGTGGTTTGTCCGTGAATCAGCCCCAGCATTTT. It codes for CASGLSVNQPQHF.

The chain combines TRBV7-8 with TRBJ2-7; TRBD1 matches 7 bases. V dropped 6 bases and J dropped 0; count of bases not matched to a gene: 5. The CDR3 is 14 amino acids. Looked up from germline, CDR1 is SGHVS and CDR2 is FQNEAQ. The CDR3 region is CASSSGQHSYEQYF. The CDR3 DNA sequence: TGTGCCAGCAGTTCGGGACAGCACTCCTACGAGCAGTACTTC.

In this sample, this clonotype turned up many times. V gene TRBV7-8 combines with J gene TRBJ2-2; a weak D match, TRBD2 (6 bases). This CDR3 is 13 amino acids long. Trimming removed 5 bases at V and 7 bases at J, with 11 bases between. From germline, CDR1 is SGHVS and CDR2 FQNEAQ. The CDR3 DNA is TGTGCCAGCAGCGCACTAGCCGACGGGGAGCTGTTTTTT. Residues: CASSALADGELFF.

This clonotype was seen repeatedly, ten times or more. J is TRBJ2-7 and V is TRBV27; no firm D call. The CDR3 runs to 13 residues. Germline lookup yields CDR1 MNHEY and CDR2 SMNVEV (reference sequence). V lost 3 bases to trimming and J lost 0 bases, with 6 bases between them. Here the CDR3 reads CASSLSNSYEQYF. DNA of the CDR3: TGTGCCAGCAGTTTGAGCAACTCCTACGAGCAGTACTTC.

The chain employs TRBV24-1 and TRBJ1-5, with TRBD1 identical over 7 bases. Germline CDR1 KGHDR, CDR2 SFDVKD. V trimming: 10 bases; J trimming: 3 bases; junction bases outside the gene matches: 8. The CDR3 extends over 14 amino acids. CDR3 protein: CATRQGEDNQPQHF. The CDR3 coding sequence is TGTGCCACACGACAGGGTGAGGACAATCAGCCCCAGCATTTT.

This clonotype was counted a few times. A much larger clone differs by one base, so this may be a read error. The V call is TRBV12-3 or TRBV12-4, the J call TRBJ2-1; D ambiguous. The germline V and J ends were trimmed by 7 bases and 8 bases, with 9 bases remaining between them. This CDR3 has 11 amino acids. The CDR3 DNA reads TGTGCCAGCACCCTGGGGTATGAGCAGTTCTTC. As protein: CASTLGYEQFF.

The gene calls are TRBV5-1 and TRBJ2-5; tentatively, D is TRBD1 or TRBD2 (6 bases each). This CDR3 is 12 amino acids long. Trimming took 9 bases from V and 2 from J, leaving 11 bases between them. CDR1 and CDR2 (germline): SGHRS, YFSETQ. The CDR3 loop is CAKEGDQETQYF. The CDR3 DNA reads TGCGCCAAGGAGGGGGATCAAGAGACCCAGTACTTC.

This clonotype was recorded a few times. The chain joins TRBV20-1 to TRBJ2-3; possible D gene TRBD2, 6 bases. The CDR3 runs 14 residues. V was trimmed by 7 bases and J by 4 bases, leaving 18 bases between them. CDR1 is DFQATT, CDR2 SNEGSKA, per germline (reference sequence). The chain's CDR3 is CSVLAEQSADTQYF. The CDR3 DNA follows: TGCAGTGTATTAGCGGAGCAGAGTGCAGATACGCAGTATTTT.

This clonotype was seen more than once but under ten times. The chain couples TRBV7-9 to TRBJ2-1; weak D call: TRBD2 (5 bases). Between the trimmed V and J ends, which lost 4 bases and 7 bases, there was a span of 11 bases. The CDR3 extends over 13 amino acids. Germline-derived CDR1 and CDR2 are SEHNR and FQNEAQ (reference sequence). CDR3 protein: CASSSVWENEQFF. DNA for the CDR3: TGTGCCAGCAGCTCCGTGTGGGAGAATGAGCAGTTCTTC.

This clonotype was counted ten times or more. The chain recombines TRBV4-3 with TRBJ2-5; TRBD1 or TRBD2 may be the D gene (6 bases each). This CDR3 comprises 16 residues. The germline V gene has CDR1 LGHNA and CDR2 YSLEER. Trimming took off 0 bases at V and 5 bases at J, with 16 bases between the two ends. The CDR3 coding sequence is TGCGCCAGCAGCCAAGAGCTCGCCCAGGGGAGGGAGACCCAGTACTTC. The encoded protein is CASSQELAQGRETQYF.

J is TRBJ2-7 and V is TRBV5-1; TRBD1 aligns across 9 bases. From germline, CDR1 is SGHRS and CDR2 YFSETQ. V shed 5 bases, J shed 3 bases, and the junction held 9 bases outside the gene matches. The CDR3 loop spans 15 amino acids. This CDR3 reads CASSPRGTGNYEQYF. The DNA for the CDR3 is TGCGCCAGCAGTCCGCGCGGGACAGGGAACTACGAGCAGTACTTC.